This entry concerns a single T cell receptor beta chain. This sample stems from a study of blood T cell repertoires in COVID-19. Germline lookup yields CDR1 SGHDN and CDR2 FVKESK. The V gene end was trimmed by 1 base and the J gene end by 7 bases; junction bases not matched to a gene: 9. The CDR3 runs 16 residues. Here immunoSEQ multiplex PCR was the method, and the copy in TCRdb shows in-frame clones only, minus some. The top ten hold roughly 14% of the sample, which has tens of thousands of clones, roughly 86% seen once. The sequenced material came from peripheral blood. The chain recombines TRBV14 with TRBJ2-1, with 8 bases lining up with TRBD2. The sequence came from a human donor in a cohort sampled during active COVID-19. The CDR3 sequence: CASSQGLGLAANEQFF. CDR3 nucleotides: TGTGCCAGCAGCCAAGGTCTAGGACTAGCCGCAAATGAGCAGTTCTTC.